This section outlines one TCR beta chain sequence together with its context. The table came from immunoSEQ multiplex PCR; TCRdb's copy has only in-frame clones and leaves some out. The sample has about 37,000 clones; roughly 86% are singletons. As for treatment: randomized to nivolumab then ipilimumab (arm A) or the reverse (arm B). No patient had prior DNA-damaging chemotherapy. Sorted cells were live CD3+CD8+, lacking CD19 and CD56, from PBMCs. This specimen belongs to a study of sequential checkpoint blockade in melanoma. Study information: Each arm's sequence ended with maintenance nivolumab.

The CDR3 contains 15 residues. Germline trimming cut 1 base from V and 4 bases from J; bases unmatched to any gene: 6. CDR1 is SGHTA and CDR2 is FQGNSA in the germline V gene. The sequence came from a human donor with melanoma. Sequencing used CD8+ T cells sorted from blood (inferred from file names), obtained from a patient given nivolumab and ipilimumab in sequence. The chain is built from TRBV7-2 and TRBJ2-7; 8 positions agree with TRBD1. The CDR3 DNA reads TGTGCCAGCAGCTTAGGTCGGTACAGGGGGTACGAGCAGTACTTC. Its protein product is CASSLGRYRGYEQYF.